Reported below is one T cell receptor beta chain. Per sample, a minimum of 7 million PBMCs were isolated. The germline V gene encodes CDR1 DFQATT and CDR2 SNEGSKA (reference sequence). The ends were cut back, 3 bases at V and 3 bases at J, with 15 bases in the middle. The length of the CDR3 is 14 residues. The sample comes from a study of blood T cells in healthy people across ages. The use of a sample-barcoded 5' primer and a J-beta primer mix characterized a second PCR of roughly 6 to 11 cycles. TCRdb recomputed calls from the 5' RACE reads with MiXCR, one row per CDR3 protein. Of about 650,000 distinct CDR3 sequences listed, roughly 30% are singletons.

The sequenced material came from blood. The chain uses TRBV20-1 and TRBJ2-7; D perhaps matches TRBD2 (5 bases). The TCR originated in a woman of 80 years or more in good health. The CDR3 loop reads CSASPSGYLYEQYF. As DNA, the CDR3 is TGCAGTGCTAGCCCGAGCGGTTATCTCTACGAGCAGTACTTC.